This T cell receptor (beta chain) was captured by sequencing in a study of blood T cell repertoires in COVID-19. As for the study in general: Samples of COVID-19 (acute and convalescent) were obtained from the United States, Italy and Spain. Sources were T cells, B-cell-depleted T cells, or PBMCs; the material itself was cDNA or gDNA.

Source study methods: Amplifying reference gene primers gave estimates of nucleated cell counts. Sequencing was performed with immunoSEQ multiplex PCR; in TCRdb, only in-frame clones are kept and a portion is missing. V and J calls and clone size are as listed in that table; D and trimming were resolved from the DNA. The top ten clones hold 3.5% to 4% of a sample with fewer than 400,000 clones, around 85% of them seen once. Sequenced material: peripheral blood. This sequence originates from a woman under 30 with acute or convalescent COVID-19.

The CDR3 spells CASSRAEGQREKLFF. The CDR3 DNA is TGTGCCAGTAGTAGAGCCGAGGGACAACGGGAAAAACTGTTTTTT. The chain is built from TRBV19 and TRBJ1-4; the D gene is possibly TRBD1 (6 bases). The CDR3 length is 15 residues. CDR1 and CDR2 from the germline V gene are LNHDA and SQIVND (reference sequence). V was clipped by 4 bases and J by 8 bases, with 17 bases between them.